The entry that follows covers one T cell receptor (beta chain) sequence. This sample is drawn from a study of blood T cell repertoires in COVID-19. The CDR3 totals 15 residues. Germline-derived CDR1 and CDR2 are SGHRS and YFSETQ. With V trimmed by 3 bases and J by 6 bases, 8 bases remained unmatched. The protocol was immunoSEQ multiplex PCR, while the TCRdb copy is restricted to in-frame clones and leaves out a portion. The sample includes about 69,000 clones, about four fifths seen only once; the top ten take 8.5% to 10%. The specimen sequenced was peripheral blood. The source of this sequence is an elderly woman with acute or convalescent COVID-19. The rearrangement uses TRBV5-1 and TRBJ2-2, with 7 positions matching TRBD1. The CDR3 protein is CASSWAGGEAGELFF. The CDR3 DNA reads TGCGCCAGCAGCTGGGCAGGGGGAGAGGCCGGGGAGCTGTTTTTT.